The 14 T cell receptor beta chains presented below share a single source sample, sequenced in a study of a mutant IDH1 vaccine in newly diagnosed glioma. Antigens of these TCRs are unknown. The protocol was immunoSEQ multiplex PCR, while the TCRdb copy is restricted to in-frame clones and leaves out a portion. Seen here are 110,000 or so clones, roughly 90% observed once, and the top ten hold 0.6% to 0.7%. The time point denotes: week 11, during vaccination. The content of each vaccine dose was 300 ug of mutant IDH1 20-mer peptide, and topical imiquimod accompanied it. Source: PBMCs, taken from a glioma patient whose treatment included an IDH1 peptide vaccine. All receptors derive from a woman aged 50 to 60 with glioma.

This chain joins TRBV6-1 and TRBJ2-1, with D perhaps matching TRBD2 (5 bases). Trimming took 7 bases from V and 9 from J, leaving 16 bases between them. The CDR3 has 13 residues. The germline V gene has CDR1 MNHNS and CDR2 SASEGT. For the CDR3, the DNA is TGTGCCAGCAATGTACTAGTTTTAAGTGAGCAGTTCTTC. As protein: CASNVLVLSEQFF.

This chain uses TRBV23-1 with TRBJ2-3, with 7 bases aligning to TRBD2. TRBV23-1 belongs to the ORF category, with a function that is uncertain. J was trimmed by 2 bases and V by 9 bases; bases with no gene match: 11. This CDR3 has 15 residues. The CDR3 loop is CAREPASGVTDTQYF. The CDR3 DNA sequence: TGCGCCAGGGAACCCGCTAGCGGAGTCACAGATACGCAGTATTTT.

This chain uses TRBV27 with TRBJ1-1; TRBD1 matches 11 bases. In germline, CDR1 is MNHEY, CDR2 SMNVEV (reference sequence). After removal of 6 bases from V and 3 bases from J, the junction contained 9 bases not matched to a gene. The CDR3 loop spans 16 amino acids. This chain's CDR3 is CASRRTGGGTDTEAFF. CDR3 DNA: TGTGCCAGCAGGAGGACAGGGGGCGGTACGGACACTGAAGCTTTCTTT.

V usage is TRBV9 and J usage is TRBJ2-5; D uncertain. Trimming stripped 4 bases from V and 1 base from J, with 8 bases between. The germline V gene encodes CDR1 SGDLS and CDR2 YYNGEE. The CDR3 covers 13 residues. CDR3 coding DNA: TGTGCCAGCAGCCCCACCTCCCAAGAGACCCAGTACTTC. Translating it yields CASSPTSQETQYF. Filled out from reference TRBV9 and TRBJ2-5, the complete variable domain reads DSGVTQTPKHLITATGQRVTLRCSPRSGDLSVYWYQQSLDQGLQFLIQYYNGEERAKGNILERFSAQQFPDLHSELNLSSLELGDSALYFCASSPTSQETQYFGPGTRLLVL.

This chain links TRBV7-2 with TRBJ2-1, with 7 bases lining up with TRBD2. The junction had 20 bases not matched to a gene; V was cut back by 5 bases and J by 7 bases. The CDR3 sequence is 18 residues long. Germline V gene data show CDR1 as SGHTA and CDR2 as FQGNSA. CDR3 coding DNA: TGTGCCAGCAGCCCCAAGAGTTGGCTAGCGGACCCTTCGAATGAGCAGTTCTTC. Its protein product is CASSPKSWLADPSNEQFF.

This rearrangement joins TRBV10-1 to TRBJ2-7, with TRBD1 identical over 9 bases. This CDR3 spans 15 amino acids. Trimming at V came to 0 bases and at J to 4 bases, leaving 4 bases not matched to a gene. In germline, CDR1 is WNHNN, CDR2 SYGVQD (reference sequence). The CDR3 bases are TGCGCCAGCAGTGAGTCCGGGACAGGGTTGTACGAGCAGTACTTC. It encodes CASSESGTGLYEQYF.

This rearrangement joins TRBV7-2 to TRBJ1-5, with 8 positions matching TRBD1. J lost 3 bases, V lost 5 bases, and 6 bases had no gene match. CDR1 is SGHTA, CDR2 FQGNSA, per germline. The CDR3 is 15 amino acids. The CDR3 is CASSPMTGVNQPQHF. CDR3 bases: TGTGCCAGCAGCCCAATGACAGGGGTCAATCAGCCCCAGCATTTT.

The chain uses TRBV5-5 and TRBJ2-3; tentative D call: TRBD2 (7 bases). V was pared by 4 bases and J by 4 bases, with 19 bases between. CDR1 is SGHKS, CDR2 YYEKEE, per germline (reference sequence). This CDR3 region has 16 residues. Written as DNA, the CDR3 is TGTGCCAGCAGCAATAGCGTGGGGGGGCACTCAGATACGCAGTATTTT. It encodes CASSNSVGGHSDTQYF. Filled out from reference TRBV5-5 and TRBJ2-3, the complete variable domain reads DAGVTQSPTHLIKTRGQQVTLRCSPISGHKSVSWYQQVLGQGPQFIFQYYEKEERGRGNFPDRFSARQFPNYSSELNVNALLLGDSALYLCASSNSVGGHSDTQYFGPGTRLTVL.

The CDR3 coding sequence is TGCGCCAGCAGTGGAGGCACCACCTACGAGCAGTACTTC. Protein sequence: CASSGGTTYEQYF. The chain carries TRBV10-2 and TRBJ2-7; D remains ambiguous. The CDR3 is made up of 13 amino acids. The V gene lost 4 bases and the J gene lost 2 bases, with 9 bases spanning the gap. Germline V gene lookup returns CDR1 WSHSY and CDR2 SAAADI.

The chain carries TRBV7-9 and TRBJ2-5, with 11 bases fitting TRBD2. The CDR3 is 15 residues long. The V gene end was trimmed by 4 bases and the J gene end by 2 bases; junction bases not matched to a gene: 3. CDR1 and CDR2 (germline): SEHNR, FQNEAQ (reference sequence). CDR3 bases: TGTGCCAGCAGCTACGGGACTAGCGGACAAGAGACCCAGTACTTC. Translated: CASSYGTSGQETQYF.

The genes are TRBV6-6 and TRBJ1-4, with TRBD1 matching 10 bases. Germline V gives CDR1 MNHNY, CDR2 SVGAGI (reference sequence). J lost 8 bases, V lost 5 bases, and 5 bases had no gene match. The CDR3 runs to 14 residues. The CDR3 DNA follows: TGTGCCAGCAGTGACAGGGGGCAATGGGAAAAACTGTTTTTT. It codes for CASSDRGQWEKLFF.

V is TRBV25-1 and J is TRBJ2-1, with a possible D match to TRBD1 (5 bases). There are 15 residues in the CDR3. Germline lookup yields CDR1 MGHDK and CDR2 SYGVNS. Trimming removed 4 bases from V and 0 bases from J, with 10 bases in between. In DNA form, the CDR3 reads TGTGCCAGCAGTGTGGGGCAGAGCTCCTACAATGAGCAGTTCTTC. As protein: CASSVGQSSYNEQFF.

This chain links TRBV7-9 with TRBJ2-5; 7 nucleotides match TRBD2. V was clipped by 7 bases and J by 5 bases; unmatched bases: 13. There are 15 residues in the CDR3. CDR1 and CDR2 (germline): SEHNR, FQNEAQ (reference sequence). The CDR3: CASTASWRETETQYF. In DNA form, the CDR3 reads TGTGCCAGCACGGCCAGCTGGCGGGAGACGGAGACCCAGTACTTC.

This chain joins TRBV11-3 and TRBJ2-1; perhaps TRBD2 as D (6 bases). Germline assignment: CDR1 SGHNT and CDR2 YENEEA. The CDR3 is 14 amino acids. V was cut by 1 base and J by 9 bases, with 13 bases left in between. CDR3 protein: CASSLVSLASEQFF. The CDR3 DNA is TGTGCCAGCAGCTTAGTCAGCCTAGCGAGTGAGCAGTTCTTC.